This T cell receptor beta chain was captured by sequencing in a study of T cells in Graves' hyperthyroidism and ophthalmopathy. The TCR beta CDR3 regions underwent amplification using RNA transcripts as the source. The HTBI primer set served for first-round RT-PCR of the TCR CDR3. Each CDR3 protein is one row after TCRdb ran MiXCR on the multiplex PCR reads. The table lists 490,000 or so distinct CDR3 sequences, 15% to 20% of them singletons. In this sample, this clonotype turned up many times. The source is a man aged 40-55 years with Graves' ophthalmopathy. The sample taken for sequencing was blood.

CDR3 sequence: CASSLTGPYNEQFF. The CDR3 nucleotides read TGTGCCAGCAGCCTTACAGGGCCCTACAATGAGCAGTTCTTC. The chain recombines TRBV7-9 with TRBJ2-1; D possibly corresponds to TRBD1 (6 bases). This CDR3 has 14 residues. Looked up from germline, CDR1 is SEHNR and CDR2 is FQNEAQ (reference sequence). V lost 5 bases, J lost 2 bases, and 10 bases lay in between.